These T cell receptor beta chains were read from a single sample in a study of T cells after yellow fever vaccination. MiXCR, applied by TCRdb to the 5' RACE reads, yields one record per CDR3 protein. The sample includes some 300,000 distinct CDR3 sequences, 8.5% to 10% seen only once; the top ten take 3% to 4%. Sequenced here: CD4+ T cells sorted from PBMCs, sampled 5 days after the yellow fever booster vaccination. Receptors were obtained from a man aged 18 to 30 who received the YFV17D yellow fever vaccine. Both conserved end residues are part of each CDR3. A D gene is named only where the DNA matches it firmly. Expanded clones are given a class, and other clones once, few, many or no size at all.

j_call,d_call,v_call,clone_size,cdr3_nt,cdr3_aa
TRBJ1-4,-,TRBV2,-,TGTGCCAGCAGGGCCGGGAGGGCGACAACTAATGAAAAACTGTTTTTT,CASRAGRATTNEKLFF
TRBJ1-1,-,TRBV20-1,few,TGCAGTGCTAGACTGCGGAGCACTGAAGCTTTCTTT,CSARLRSTEAFF
TRBJ2-5,-,TRBV3-1,few,TGTGCCAGCAGCCATCGACAAGAGACCCAGTACTTC,CASSHRQETQYF
TRBJ2-5,-,TRBV24-1,many,TGTGCCACCAGTGATTCCCAGGCGGTAGAGACCCAGTACTTC,CATSDSQAVETQYF
TRBJ2-1,TRBD2,TRBV4-2,-,TGTGCCAGCAGCCAAGTGGGTTTCGGGGGGTCCTACAATGAGCAGTTCTTC,CASSQVGFGGSYNEQFF
TRBJ1-4,-,TRBV5-5,many,TGTGCCAGCAGGAGGGACCCTGGAGGAGCCGAAAAACTGTTTTTT,CASRRDPGGAEKLFF
TRBJ1-1,-,TRBV6-5,few,TGTGCCAGCAGTTACCGGGCCGGACAAGCTTTCTTT,CASSYRAGQAFF
TRBJ2-1,-,TRBV20-1,many,TGCAGTGCTAGAGTTCTGGGTCTAGCTGACAATGAGCAGTTCTTC,CSARVLGLADNEQFF
TRBJ2-3,TRBD2,TRBV6-1,-,TGTGCCAGCAGCTATCTAGCGGGGAGTTTTACACAAGATACGCAGTATTTT,CASSYLAGSFTQDTQYF
TRBJ2-3,-,TRBV7-2,many,TGTGCCAGCAGCTCCAACCTTAGGGATACGCAGTATTTT,CASSSNLRDTQYF
TRBJ2-2,-,TRBV21-1,few,TGTGCCAGCAGCACTGGAACCCCGAGACAGGGGGACACCGGGGAGCTGTTTTTT,CASSTGTPRQGDTGELFF
TRBJ1-5,-,TRBV4-3,many,TGCGCCAGCGCTAAGGACTCAGGCGCCAATCAGCCCCAGCATTTT,CASAKDSGANQPQHF
TRBJ1-2,-,TRBV20-1,-,TGCAGTGCCCCCTTCCTGGGGGGTGGCTACACCTTC,CSAPFLGGGYTF
TRBJ1-5,-,TRBV27,many,TGTGCCAGCAGTTTAGATGTGGGTCAGCCCCAGCATTTT,CASSLDVGQPQHF
TRBJ2-4,TRBD2,TRBV6-5,few,TGTGCCAGCAGTCCCGGGACTAGCTTAAACATTCAGTACTTC,CASSPGTSLNIQYF
TRBJ2-3,TRBD1,TRBV20-1,few,TGCAGTGCTAAGTTAGACAGGGGTTTCACAGATACGCAGTATTTT,CSAKLDRGFTDTQYF